This TCR beta chain was observed in a study of OX40 agonist ivuxolimab in advanced cancers. Excluded were patients having autoimmune disease history or systemic immunosuppression. V was clipped by 3 bases and J by 5 bases, with 13 bases between them. CDR3 length: 15 amino acids. Germline V gene lookup returns CDR1 SEHNR and CDR2 FQNEAQ (reference sequence). The repertoire was sequenced with immunoSEQ multiplex PCR; TCRdb's copy has only in-frame clones and lacks some. The data hold 80,000 or so clones, with about 93% observed a single time. Findings of the study overall: There was clonal expansion of CD4+ and CD8+ blood T cells by week 6 at 0.1 to 3.0 mg/kg. The average count of expanded clones was higher among CD8+ T cells than among CD4+.

As regards this clone: Its antigen remains unknown.

V usage is TRBV7-9 and J usage is TRBJ2-2; D ambiguous. The source of this sequence is an adult with an advanced solid tumor such as melanoma, head and neck, liver or kidney cancer. The sequencing used CD4+ or CD8+ T cells sorted from blood, collected in a trial of the OX40 agonist ivuxolimab. CDR3 nucleotide sequence: TGTGCCAGCAGCTTGCTTGGCTCCCTAACCGGGGAGCTGTTTTTT. Its protein product is CASSLLGSLTGELFF.